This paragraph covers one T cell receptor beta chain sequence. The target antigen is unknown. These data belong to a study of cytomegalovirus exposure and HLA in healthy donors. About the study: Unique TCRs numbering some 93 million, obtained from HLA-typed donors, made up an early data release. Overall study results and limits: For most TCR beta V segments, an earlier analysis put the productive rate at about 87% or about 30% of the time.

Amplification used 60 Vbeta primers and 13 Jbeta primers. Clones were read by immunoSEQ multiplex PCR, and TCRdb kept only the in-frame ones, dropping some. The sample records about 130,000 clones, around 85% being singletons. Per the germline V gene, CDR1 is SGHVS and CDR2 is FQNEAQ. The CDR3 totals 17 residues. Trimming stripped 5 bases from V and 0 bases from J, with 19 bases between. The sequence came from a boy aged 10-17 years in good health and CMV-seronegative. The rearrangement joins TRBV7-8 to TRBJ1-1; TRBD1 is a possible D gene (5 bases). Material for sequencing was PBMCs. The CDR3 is CASSPWIQGSMNTEAFF. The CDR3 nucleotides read TGTGCCAGCAGCCCCTGGATTCAGGGATCTATGAACACTGAAGCTTTCTTT. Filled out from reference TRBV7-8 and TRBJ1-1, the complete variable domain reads GAGVSQSPRYKVAKRGQDVALRCDPISGHVSLFWYQQALGQGPEFLTYFQNEAQLDKSGLPSDRFFAERPEGSVSTLKIQRTQQEDSAVYLCASSPWIQGSMNTEAFFGQGTRLTVV.